A single sample gave rise to the 30 T cell receptor beta chains below, sequenced in a study of blood T cell repertoires in COVID-19. Sequencing was performed with immunoSEQ multiplex PCR; in TCRdb, only in-frame clones are kept and a portion is missing. The sample yields roughly 410,000 clones, around 91% seen once. The sequenced sample consisted of peripheral blood. The receptor set was obtained from a woman aged 40 to 55 with COVID-19, enrolled during active disease.

The chain employs TRBV21-1 and TRBJ2-7; the DNA was not compared with TRBD1, the D call given in the table. TRBV21-1 is tagged as a pseudogene. The CDR3 is made up of 19 amino acids. The CDR3 bases are TGTGCCAGCAGCAAAGGACTGGGTGGACAGGGGATTAGCCCCTACGAGCAGTACTTC. This sequence encodes CASSKGLGGQGISPYEQYF.

The chain uses TRBV28 and TRBJ1-2; TRBD1 matches 7 bases. Germline V gene lookup returns CDR1 MDHEN and CDR2 SYDVKM. V was pared by 7 bases and J by 2 bases, with 4 bases of the junction left unmatched. CDR3 length: 13 residues. The CDR3 DNA reads TGTGCCAGCACCCAGACAGGGAACTATGGCTACACCTTC. Protein: CASTQTGNYGYTF.

The J gene is TRBJ2-7, the V gene TRBV6-6; D remains unclear. Trimming left V 6 bases short and J 5 bases short, with 8 bases between. This CDR3 spans 11 amino acids. CDR1 is MNHNY, CDR2 SVGAGI, per germline (reference sequence). In DNA, the CDR3 is TGTGCCAGCAGCCCTTTTCACGAGCAGTACTTC. Amino acids: CASSPFHEQYF.

This rearrangement joins TRBV15 to TRBJ1-2; D possibly corresponds to TRBD1 (6 bases). Trimming left V 0 bases short and J 2 bases short, with 10 bases between. Germline values: CDR1 LNHNV, CDR2 YYDKDF (reference sequence). This CDR3 has 15 amino acids. The CDR3 bases are TGTGCCACCAGCAGAGATAGGACAGAGAACTATGGCTACACCTTC. It encodes CATSRDRTENYGYTF.

The rearrangement joins TRBV16 to TRBJ1-1; no reliable D call. The CDR3 totals 13 residues. V was clipped by 3 bases and J by 4 bases, with 9 bases between them. Germline V gene data show CDR1 as KGHSY and CDR2 as FQNENV. The CDR3 bases are TGTGCCAGCAGCCATAATCCAGGCACTGAAGCTTTCTTT. Translation gives CASSHNPGTEAFF.

The V and J genes are TRBV6-2 or TRBV6-3 and TRBJ1-1; D ambiguous. Trimming took 2 bases from V and 0 from J, leaving 7 bases between them. Germline lookup yields CDR1 MNHEY and CDR2 SVGEGT. The CDR3 is 14 amino acids. The CDR3 protein is CASSYLNMNTEAFF. As DNA, the CDR3 is TGTGCCAGCAGTTACCTAAATATGAACACTGAAGCTTTCTTT.

The chain joins TRBV7-9 to TRBJ1-2; 10 bases align to TRBD1. This CDR3 has 15 residues. V was pared by 0 bases and J by 5 bases, with 3 bases of the junction left unmatched. Germline V gene lookup returns CDR1 SEHNR and CDR2 FQNEAQ (reference sequence). The CDR3 nucleotides read TGTGCCAGCAGCTTAGCGACAGGGGGCCGTTATGGCTACACCTTC. Its protein product is CASSLATGGRYGYTF.

V gene TRBV7-2 combines with J gene TRBJ1-3, with 8 bases identical to TRBD1. V was clipped by 7 bases and J by 8 bases; unmatched bases: 7. This CDR3 comprises 13 residues. From germline, CDR1 is SGHTA and CDR2 FQGNSA. CDR3 region: CASTGQVGDTIYF. The CDR3 DNA follows: TGTGCCAGCACGGGACAGGTGGGGGACACCATATATTTT. Drawing the rest from reference TRBV7-2 and TRBJ1-3, the complete variable domain is GAGVSQSPSNKVTEKGKDVELRCDPISGHTALYWYRQSLGQGLEFLIYFQGNSAPDKSGLPSDRFSAERTGGSVSTLTIQRTQQEDSAVYLCASTGQVGDTIYFGEGSWLTVV.

This chain connects TRBV6-6 to TRBJ1-3; D uncertain. V gave up 2 bases and J gave up 8 bases, with 10 bases separating them. Germline V CDR1 and CDR2: MNHNY, SVGAGI (reference sequence). This CDR3 contains 13 residues. For the CDR3, the DNA is TGTGCCAGCAGTTACCCGAGCGCGGACACCATATATTTT. Protein: CASSYPSADTIYF.

CDR3 region: CASSFGPRGYGYTF. CDR3 sequence (DNA): TGTGCCAGCAGTTTCGGTCCAAGGGGCTATGGCTACACCTTC. The chain employs TRBV27 and TRBJ1-2; perhaps TRBD1 as D (5 bases). CDR3 length: 14 amino acids. Between the trimmed V and J ends, which lost 3 bases and 4 bases, there was a span of 12 bases. CDR1 is MNHEY and CDR2 is SMNVEV in the germline V gene (reference sequence).

This clone appeared once. J is TRBJ2-7 and V is TRBV7-2; TRBD1 matches at 10 bases. The V segment lost 5 bases and the J segment 4 bases; nucleotides outside the gene matches: 8. The CDR3 runs to 15 residues. The germline V gene encodes CDR1 SGHTA and CDR2 FQGNSA. CDR3 residues: CASSPGTGVLYEQYF. CDR3 nucleotide sequence: TGTGCCAGCAGCCCCGGGACAGGGGTCTTATACGAGCAGTACTTC. The full variable domain, its missing parts supplied by reference TRBV7-2 and TRBJ2-7, is GAGVSQSPSNKVTEKGKDVELRCDPISGHTALYWYRQSLGQGLEFLIYFQGNSAPDKSGLPSDRFSAERTGGSVSTLTIQRTQQEDSAVYLCASSPGTGVLYEQYFGPGTRLTVT.

The chain carries TRBV28 and TRBJ2-2; a weak D match, TRBD2 (5 bases). The V end lost 8 bases, the J end lost 6 bases, and 16 bases lay between the germline ends. This CDR3 comprises 14 residues. CDR1 and CDR2 from the germline V gene are MDHEN and SYDVKM. The CDR3 reads CASHTRGDAGELFF. The DNA of the CDR3 is TGTGCCAGCCATACACGGGGAGACGCCGGGGAGCTGTTTTTT.

The J gene is TRBJ1-2, the V gene TRBV9; TRBD1 might be the D (6 bases). The CDR3 consists of 17 residues. CDR1 and CDR2 from the germline V gene are SGDLS and YYNGEE. The V gene lost 3 bases and the J gene lost 3 bases, with 21 bases spanning the gap. This CDR3 is CASSEPFDRPPDYGYTF. The CDR3 nucleotides are TGTGCCAGCAGCGAGCCATTTGACAGGCCTCCCGACTATGGCTACACCTTC.

This rearrangement joins TRBV9 to TRBJ1-2; TRBD1 matches 8 bases. From germline, CDR1 is SGDLS and CDR2 YYNGEE. The CDR3 spans 16 residues. V dropped 2 bases and J dropped 1; count of bases not matched to a gene: 7. CDR3: CASSVGQVWSNYGYTF. CDR3 nucleotide sequence: TGTGCCAGCAGCGTGGGACAGGTATGGAGTAACTATGGCTACACCTTC.

This rearrangement joins TRBV28 to TRBJ1-5; a weak D match, TRBD1 (6 bases). The CDR3 sequence is 14 residues long. Trimming shortened V by 5 bases and J by 1 base, and 9 bases separated the two germline ends. Per germline, CDR1 MDHEN and CDR2 SYDVKM. Here the CDR3 DNA reads TGTGCCAGCAGTGGGACACAAAGCAATCAGCCCCAGCATTTT. Encoded protein: CASSGTQSNQPQHF. The whole variable domain, filled in from reference TRBV28 and TRBJ1-5, reads DVKVTQSSRYLVKRTGEKVFLECVQDMDHENMFWYRQDPGLGLRLIYFSYDVKMKEKGDIPEGYSVSREKKERFSLILESASTNQTSMYLCASSGTQSNQPQHFGDGTRLSIL.

V and J are TRBV7-9 and TRBJ2-1, with a possible D match to TRBD1 (5 bases). The CDR3 contains 16 residues. Germline V gene data show CDR1 as SEHNR and CDR2 as FQNEAQ (reference sequence). Trimming shortened V by 5 bases and J by 7 bases, and 21 bases separated the two germline ends. As DNA, the CDR3 is TGTGCCAGCAGCCTAAGGGGCCCCAGCTCGAGGAATGAGCAGTTCTTC. It specifies CASSLRGPSSRNEQFF.

The chain carries TRBV7-9 and TRBJ2-1; 8 bases agree with TRBD1. The germline V gene encodes CDR1 SEHNR and CDR2 FQNEAQ (reference sequence). After removal of 1 base from V and 9 bases from J, the junction contained 8 bases not matched to a gene. This CDR3 is built from 15 residues. CDR3 in DNA: TGTGCCAGCAGCTTAGAGACAGGGGCGGCTGTTGAGCAGTTCTTC. It yields the protein CASSLETGAAVEQFF.

This clone turned up a few times. The chain carries TRBV7-9 and TRBJ2-7; D is perhaps TRBD2 (5 bases). V lost 4 bases, J lost 3 bases, and 7 bases lay in between. The germline gives CDR1 SEHNR, CDR2 FQNEAQ (reference sequence). The CDR3 runs 12 residues. As DNA, the CDR3 is TGTGCCAGCAGCTATAGCGACTACGAGCAGTACTTC. It is translated as CASSYSDYEQYF.

The rearrangement uses TRBV6-6 and TRBJ1-4; 10 positions match TRBD1. The CDR3 loop spans 16 amino acids. The V and J ends lost 4 bases and 8 bases, in that order; junction bases with no gene match: 10. CDR1 and CDR2 from the germline V gene are MNHNY and SVGAGI (reference sequence). The CDR3 loop reads CASSSVGTGVGEKLFF. DNA of the CDR3: TGTGCCAGCAGTTCGGTGGGGACAGGGGTGGGGGAAAAACTGTTTTTT.

The genes are TRBV7-2 and TRBJ1-1, with TRBD1 matching 7 bases. The CDR3 is 15 residues long. Trimming cost V 1 base and J 6 bases; bases outside gene matches: 8. Germline CDR1 is SGHTA and CDR2 is FQGNSA. The CDR3 nucleotides are TGTGCCAGCAGCTTAGTGACCCGACAGGGCGCTGAAGCTTTCTTT. Translated, it gives CASSLVTRQGAEAFF.

This clone was counted once. The rearrangement links TRBV27 to TRBJ2-2, with 9 bases aligning to TRBD2. Germline CDR1 is MNHEY and CDR2 is SMNVEV (reference sequence). This CDR3 is 17 amino acids long. V trimming: 7 bases; J trimming: 7 bases; junction bases outside the gene matches: 16. CDR3 sequence reads: CASTLWASGGIGGELFF. In DNA, the CDR3 is TGTGCCAGCACCTTATGGGCCAGCGGGGGGATCGGCGGGGAGCTGTTTTTT.

The rearrangement links TRBV27 to TRBJ1-2; 7 bases match TRBD1. CDR3 length: 12 amino acids. Germline V lookup: CDR1 MNHEY, CDR2 SMNVEV (reference sequence). J was trimmed by 7 bases and V by 6 bases; bases with no gene match: 5. The CDR3 protein is CASRRTGGGYTF. The CDR3 nucleotides read TGTGCCAGCAGAAGGACAGGAGGTGGCTACACCTTC.

The rearrangement joins TRBV7-6 to TRBJ2-2; 9 bases fit TRBD2. Trimming removed 0 bases from V and 4 bases from J; junction bases left unmatched: 3. The CDR3 consists of 16 residues. The germline CDR1 and CDR2 sequences are SGHVS and FNYEAQ. Here the CDR3 DNA reads TGTGCCAGCAGCTTAGCTAGCGGGAGCCGCACCGGGGAGCTGTTTTTT. Protein: CASSLASGSRTGELFF.

The chain is built from TRBV7-9 and TRBJ1-2, with 9 bases identical to TRBD1. With V trimmed by 1 base and J by 7 bases, 4 bases remained unmatched. The CDR3 runs to 14 residues. CDR1 is SEHNR and CDR2 is FQNEAQ in the germline V gene (reference sequence). CDR3 DNA sequence: TGTGCCAGCAGCTTAGGACAGGGGGAGGGTGGCTACACCTTC. Amino acid sequence: CASSLGQGEGGYTF. Full variable domain (missing parts from reference TRBV7-9 and TRBJ1-2): DTGVSQNPRHKITKRGQNVTFRCDPISEHNRLYWYRQTLGQGPEFLTYFQNEAQLEKSRLLSDRFSAERPKGSFSTLEIQRTEQGDSAMYLCASSLGQGEGGYTFGSGTRLTVV.

CDR3 amino acids: CASSSSPGAGVTNEQFF. CDR3 nucleotide sequence: TGTGCCAGCAGCTCATCCCCGGGGGCGGGGGTCACCAATGAGCAGTTCTTC. The V and J genes are TRBV5-8 and TRBJ2-1; perhaps TRBD2 as D (7 bases). Germline CDR1 reads SGHTS; CDR2 reads YDEGEE. V was pared by 3 bases and J by 6 bases, with 22 bases between. This CDR3 is 17 amino acids long.

In the case of this clone: Other DNA sequences of this sample code for an identical CDR3. This chain joins TRBV29-1 and TRBJ1-1, with D unresolved. Germline values: CDR1 SQVTM, CDR2 ANQGSEA. The CDR3 is 11 residues long. V was clipped by 3 bases and J by 1 base, with 3 bases between them. The CDR3 loop reads CSVDRNTEAFF. The CDR3, as DNA: TGCAGCGTTGACAGGAACACTGAAGCTTTCTTT.

Only one count was recorded for this clone. The chain links TRBV5-5 to TRBJ2-2; D call uncertain. This CDR3 has 16 residues. Germline CDR1 reads SGHKS; CDR2 reads YYEKEE (reference sequence). V lost 2 bases to trimming and J lost 2 bases, with 13 bases between them. The CDR3 nucleotides are TGTGCCAGCAGCTTTTTTCTCACACAAAACACCGGGGAGCTGTTTTTT. The encoded protein is CASSFFLTQNTGELFF.

The chain joins TRBV7-9 to TRBJ2-3; 7 bases map to TRBD2. The germline V gene encodes CDR1 SEHNR and CDR2 FQNEAQ (reference sequence). V dropped 3 bases and J dropped 6; count of bases not matched to a gene: 6. CDR3 length equals 14 residues. The CDR3 region has the DNA TGTGCCAGCAGCTTCGGACTAGTCCCGGATACGCAGTATTTT. This sequence encodes CASSFGLVPDTQYF.

This clone came up once. The chain carries TRBV9 and TRBJ2-1; 8 bases line up with TRBD2. Germline V gene data show CDR1 as SGDLS and CDR2 as YYNGEE. This CDR3 comprises 18 residues. The V gene end was trimmed by 0 bases and the J gene end by 5 bases; junction bases not matched to a gene: 13. The CDR3 protein is CASSVDIASSGSHNEQFF. The CDR3 coding sequence is TGTGCCAGCAGCGTAGACATCGCGTCTAGCGGGTCCCACAATGAGCAGTTCTTC. Full variable domain (rest looked up from reference TRBV9 and TRBJ2-1): DSGVTQTPKHLITATGQRVTLRCSPRSGDLSVYWYQQSLDQGLQFLIQYYNGEERAKGNILERFSAQQFPDLHSELNLSSLELGDSALYFCASSVDIASSGSHNEQFFGPGTRLTVL.

The CDR3, as DNA: TGTGCCACCGGACAGCGAAACACCATATATTTT. This sequence encodes CATGQRNTIYF. V and J are TRBV19 and TRBJ1-3; a possible D gene is TRBD1 (6 bases). This CDR3 is 11 amino acids long. Germline V gives CDR1 LNHDA, CDR2 SQIVND (reference sequence). V lost 10 bases and J lost 5, with 9 bases in between.